A single sample is the source of the 21 T cell receptor beta chains below, sequenced in a study of blood T cell repertoires in COVID-19. TCRdb keeps only in-frame clones here, not all; method: immunoSEQ multiplex PCR. The repertoire has almost 200,000 clones, around 92% of them found once; the top ten carry 6.5% to 9.5%. Sequenced input: PBMCs or T cells enriched from blood (not recorded which). Receptor source: a woman aged 18-35 years who had recovered from COVID-19.

This chain connects TRBV4-1 to TRBJ2-7; tentative D call: TRBD1 (6 bases). The CDR3 runs 11 residues. Deletions cut 9 bases from V and 3 bases from J, with 9 bases between. Germline V gene sequence: CDR1 MGHRA, CDR2 YSYEKL. The CDR3 nucleotides are TGCGCCAGTGGACAGTACTACGAGCAGTACTTC. Translation gives CASGQYYEQYF.

The J gene is TRBJ1-4, the V gene TRBV6-6; D not certain. The germline V gene has CDR1 MNHNY and CDR2 SVGAGI (reference sequence). Trimming removed 4 bases at V and 8 bases at J, with 17 bases between. The CDR3 runs 15 residues. The CDR3 reads CASSSEPGLPEKLFF. CDR3 nucleotide sequence: TGTGCCAGCAGTTCCGAGCCCGGACTACCGGAAAAACTGTTTTTT.

The J gene is TRBJ2-5, the V gene TRBV7-6; 10 nucleotides line up with TRBD2. There are 16 residues in the CDR3. V shed 5 bases and J 5 bases; nucleotides not matched to a gene: 11. The V gene's germline CDR1 is SGHVS and CDR2 FNYEAQ. This CDR3 reads CASSQGDLAGEETQYF. The CDR3 DNA follows: TGTGCCAGCAGCCAGGGTGATCTAGCGGGGGAGGAGACCCAGTACTTC.

V gene TRBV18 combines with J gene TRBJ1-4; a possible D gene is TRBD1 (5 bases). V was trimmed by 4 bases and J by 5 bases, leaving 8 bases between them. Germline CDR1 is KGHSH and CDR2 is LQKENI. The CDR3 runs 13 residues. The CDR3 region has the DNA TGTGCCAGCTCACGGGACTACAATGAAAAACTGTTTTTT. Translating it yields CASSRDYNEKLFF.

V and J are TRBV4-1 and TRBJ1-5; TRBD1 aligns across 9 bases. The germline gives CDR1 MGHRA, CDR2 YSYEKL. V lost 1 base, J lost 0 bases, and 1 base stayed unmatched. The CDR3 has 16 amino acids. The CDR3 nucleotides are TGCGCCAGCAGCCAAGGGACAGGGGTTAGCAATCAGCCCCAGCATTTT. Protein sequence: CASSQGTGVSNQPQHF.

The V and J genes are TRBV2 and TRBJ2-4; a weak D match, TRBD1 (6 bases). The length of the CDR3 is 13 residues. V was pared by 9 bases and J by 4 bases, with 13 bases between. Germline CDR1 SNHLY, CDR2 FYNNEI. The CDR3 is CASVGTKKNIQYF. The CDR3, as DNA: TGTGCCAGTGTTGGGACAAAGAAAAACATTCAGTACTTC.

V usage is TRBV6-1 and J usage is TRBJ2-5, with TRBD2 identical over 13 bases. CDR3 length: 16 amino acids. The germline V gene has CDR1 MNHNS and CDR2 SASEGT. V shed 3 bases and J 5 bases; nucleotides not matched to a gene: 6. CDR3 in DNA: TGTGCCAGCAGTGACGGGACTAGCGGGGTAGGGGAGACCCAGTACTTC. It translates to CASSDGTSGVGETQYF.

This chain joins TRBV11-2 and TRBJ2-3; no reliable D call. V was clipped by 0 bases and J by 2 bases, with 12 bases between them. The CDR3 covers 16 residues. From germline, CDR1 is SGHAT and CDR2 FQNNGV. The CDR3 reads CASSLDQSDFTDTQYF. In DNA form, the CDR3 reads TGTGCCAGCAGCTTAGATCAAAGTGACTTCACAGATACGCAGTATTTT.

The rearrangement links TRBV19 to TRBJ2-3, with D possibly matching TRBD2 (5 bases). The CDR3 contains 14 residues. V lost 1 base to trimming and J lost 3 bases, with 8 bases between them. Germline V gene sequence: CDR1 LNHDA, CDR2 SQIVND (reference sequence). This CDR3 is CASSIGPGTDTQYF. The CDR3 DNA follows: TGTGCCAGTAGTATAGGTCCGGGGACAGATACGCAGTATTTT. The full variable domain, its missing parts supplied by reference TRBV19 and TRBJ2-3, is DGGITQSPKYLFRKEGQNVTLSCEQNLNHDAMYWYRQDPGQGLRLIYYSQIVNDFQKGDIAEGYSVSREKKESFPLTVTSAQKNPTAFYLCASSIGPGTDTQYFGPGTRLTVL.

The rearrangement joins TRBV14 to TRBJ2-7; D is ambiguous. Trimming stripped 1 base from V and 5 bases from J, with 6 bases between. Germline CDR1 is SGHDN and CDR2 is FVKESK. This CDR3 spans 12 amino acids. The CDR3: CASSQAQNEQYF. CDR3 nucleotides: TGTGCCAGCAGCCAAGCGCAGAACGAGCAGTACTTC.

This clone was seen repeatedly, ten times or more. This chain connects TRBV4-2 to TRBJ2-6, with 7 bases lining up with TRBD2. Germline values: CDR1 LGHNA, CDR2 YNFKEQ. The V and J ends lost 0 bases and 3 bases, in that order; junction bases with no gene match: 2. This CDR3 has 16 residues. The CDR3 bases are TGTGCCAGCAGCCAAGAGGGAGGGGATGGGGCCAACGTCCTGACTTTC. Translated: CASSQEGGDGANVLTF.

The rearrangement joins TRBV7-9 to TRBJ2-2, with D hard to call. Per germline, CDR1 SEHNR and CDR2 FQNEAQ (reference sequence). The V end lost 4 bases, the J end lost 6 bases, and 6 bases lay between the germline ends. This CDR3 spans 12 amino acids. CDR3 sequence: CASSSLSGELFF. The CDR3 coding sequence is TGTGCCAGCAGCTCCCTTTCCGGGGAGCTGTTTTTT. The variable domain in full, with the rest retrieved from reference TRBV7-9 and TRBJ2-2, is DTGVSQNPRHKITKRGQNVTFRCDPISEHNRLYWYRQTLGQGPEFLTYFQNEAQLEKSRLLSDRFSAERPKGSFSTLEIQRTEQGDSAMYLCASSSLSGELFFGEGSRLTVL.

The chain has TRBV25-1 and TRBJ1-1; 7 bases are shared with TRBD1. The CDR3 is 13 residues long. Per germline, CDR1 MGHDK and CDR2 SYGVNS. Unmatched junction bases numbered 9, after V lost 4 bases and J lost 10 bases. Here the CDR3 DNA reads TGTGCCAGCAGTGCAACAGGGGCCCGGGGAGCTTTCTTT. It encodes CASSATGARGAFF.

The rearrangement links TRBV5-1 to TRBJ2-7, with TRBD2 as a possible D gene (5 bases). Per the germline V gene, CDR1 is SGHRS and CDR2 is YFSETQ. This CDR3 has 14 amino acids. The V end lost 0 bases, the J end lost 3 bases, and 10 bases lay between the germline ends. CDR3 in DNA: TGCGCCAGCAGCTTGGCCCTAGCTTTCTACGAGCAGTACTTC. Amino acid sequence: CASSLALAFYEQYF.

The J gene is TRBJ2-2, the V gene TRBV4-1, with 11 bases that match TRBD2. Germline V gives CDR1 MGHRA, CDR2 YSYEKL. Losses at the gene ends were 2 bases for V and 0 bases for J; bases not matched to a gene: 5. The CDR3 length is 18 residues. The DNA of the CDR3 is TGCGCCAGCAGCCAACGACTAGCGGGGAACGCGAACACCGGGGAGCTGTTTTTT. It is translated as CASSQRLAGNANTGELFF.

The V gene is TRBV6-5, the J gene TRBJ1-6; D is unresolved. Trimming pared 5 bases from V and 5 bases from J, leaving 4 bases between. Germline CDR1 is MNHEY and CDR2 is SVGAGI. The CDR3 is 12 residues long. CDR3 nucleotide sequence: TGTGCCAGCAGTCGAGATAATTCACCCCTCCACTTT. This sequence encodes CASSRDNSPLHF.

The chain joins TRBV4-1 to TRBJ1-2, with no clear D. In germline, CDR1 is MGHRA, CDR2 YSYEKL. CDR3 size: 13 residues. The germline V and J ends were trimmed by 1 base and 4 bases, with 7 bases remaining between them. CDR3 sequence reads: CASSQVGSYGYTF. The CDR3 DNA is TGCGCCAGCAGCCAAGTTGGCAGCTATGGCTACACCTTC.

The CDR3 nucleotides are TGTGCCAGCAGTGGACAGGGCTCTGGAAACACCATATATTTT. Translation gives CASSGQGSGNTIYF. This chain connects TRBV6-2 or TRBV6-3 to TRBJ1-3, with TRBD1 matching over 8 bases. Germline CDR1 reads MNHEY; CDR2 reads SVGEGT. Trimming took 5 bases from V and 0 from J; bases not matched to a gene: 0. This CDR3 comprises 14 residues.

The V gene is TRBV5-4, the J gene TRBJ2-1; 7 bases are shared with TRBD2. The V gene's germline CDR1 is SGHNT and CDR2 YYREEE (reference sequence). The V and J ends lost 1 base and 2 bases, in that order; junction bases with no gene match: 3. The length of the CDR3 is 15 residues. The CDR3: CASSLNRGAYNEQFF. The DNA for the CDR3 is TGTGCCAGCAGCTTGAATCGGGGGGCCTACAATGAGCAGTTCTTC.

V gene TRBV27 combines with J gene TRBJ2-7, with 8 nucleotides matching TRBD2. Trimming removed 5 bases from V and 3 bases from J; junction bases left unmatched: 6. The CDR3 is made up of 14 amino acids. CDR1 is MNHEY and CDR2 is SMNVEV in the germline V gene (reference sequence). CDR3 protein: CASSPGGGYYEQYF. CDR3 coding DNA: TGTGCCAGCAGTCCCGGGGGGGGCTACTACGAGCAGTACTTC.

This clone has a single count. This chain links TRBV5-1 with TRBJ1-6, with 9 bases that match TRBD1. The CDR3 is 15 amino acids. In germline, CDR1 is SGHRS, CDR2 YFSETQ. V lost 3 bases, J lost 11 bases, and 9 bases stayed unmatched. The CDR3 DNA follows: TGCGCCAGCAGCTGGGGGACAGGGAGGGATCCACCCCTCCACTTT. Translation: CASSWGTGRDPPLHF.